Given below is one TCR beta chain in context. The data stem from a study of blood T cell repertoires in COVID-19. Study-wide background: Whether acute or convalescent, the COVID-19 samples came from the United States, Italy and Spain. The cDNA or gDNA used as material had been derived from T cells, B-cell-depleted T cells, or PBMCs.

Per the original data handling: Estimation of nucleated cell counts relied on the amplification of reference gene primers. Only in-frame clones appear in the TCRdb table, and some are missing; sequencing was by immunoSEQ multiplex PCR. V, J and clone size are those of that table, while D and trimming were read from the DNA. In the table there are about 210,000 clones, around four fifths of which are singletons. V was pared by 7 bases and J by 4 bases, with 12 bases of the junction left unmatched. The CDR3 runs to 15 residues. CDR1 and CDR2 from the germline V gene are SNHLY and FYNNEI. The sequenced sample consisted of peripheral blood. This receptor was obtained from a woman in her 40s with active or convalescent COVID-19. The rearrangement uses TRBV2 and TRBJ1-2, with 7 nucleotides matching TRBD1. The CDR3 is CASTGPGQSTYGYTF. The CDR3 DNA is TGTGCCAGCACGGGACCGGGACAGTCTACCTATGGCTACACCTTC. Full variable domain (remainder filled in from reference TRBV2 and TRBJ1-2): EPEVTQTPSHQVTQMGQEVILRCVPISNHLYFYWYRQILGQKVEFLVSFYNNEISEKSEIFDDQFSVERPDGSNFTLKIRSTKLEDSAMYFCASTGPGQSTYGYTFGSGTRLTVV.